This T cell receptor (beta chain) was observed in a study of cytotoxic CD8 clonotypes in ibrutinib-treated CLL. The CDR3 is 13 residues long. V shed 10 bases, J shed 4 bases, and the junction held 7 bases outside the gene matches. Germline CDR1 is ENHRY and CDR2 is SYGVKD. Repertoires were generated with immunoSEQ multiplex PCR, while TCRdb's copy carries only in-frame clones and drops some. The top ten clones hold more than 4.5% of a sample with nearly 85,000 clones, roughly three quarters of them seen once. Sequencing was performed on PBMCs, taken after 12 months of ibrutinib treatment. This chain uses TRBV10-3 with TRBJ1-3, with 7 bases matching TRBD1. The TCR comes from a human donor with chronic lymphocytic leukemia. CDR3 DNA: TGTGCCACCCTCGGGACAGTAGGAAACACCATATATTTT. Residues: CATLGTVGNTIYF.